These T cell receptor beta chains were read from a single sample in a study of cytomegalovirus exposure and HLA in healthy donors. Clones were sequenced by immunoSEQ multiplex PCR, and TCRdb holds only the in-frame ones, with some missing. Counted here are 90,000 to 150,000 clones, approximately 90% occurring once; the ten biggest clones make up about 6%. The sequenced sample was PBMCs. The receptors were sampled from a woman younger than 35 in good health and CMV-seropositive. Each CDR3 is given with its conserved first and last residue. D genes are given only for firm matches. Size is stated for part of the rows, as once, few or many counts, or as a class when the clone is expanded.

>-|TRBV28|TRBJ1-6|TRBD1
CASSSGQGGGSYNSPLHF
TGTGCCAGCAGTTCCGGACAGGGTGGAGGGTCCTATAATTCACCCCTCCACTTT
>-|TRBV19|TRBJ1-2|-
CASSIRHSANYGYTF
TGTGCCAGTAGTATACGGCATAGCGCTAACTATGGCTACACCTTC
>-|TRBV19|TRBJ2-4|-
CASMQGTKNIQYF
TGTGCCAGTATGCAGGGTACCAAAAACATTCAGTACTTC
>-|TRBV6-5|TRBJ1-1|-
CASSYSGGSTEAFF
TGTGCCAGCAGTTACTCTGGGGGGAGCACTGAAGCTTTCTTT
>few|TRBV7-8|TRBJ2-5|TRBD1
CASSLRQGGWQETQYF
TGTGCCAGCAGCTTACGACAGGGGGGTTGGCAAGAGACCCAGTACTTC
>-|TRBV6-1|TRBJ1-2|TRBD1
CASVGTARHYGYTF
TGTGCCAGCGTCGGGACAGCCCGTCACTATGGCTACACCTTC
>-|TRBV4-1|TRBJ1-6|-
CASRALLSPLHF
TGCGCCAGCAGAGCACTCCTTTCACCCCTCCACTTT
>-|TRBV19|TRBJ2-7|TRBD2
CASSIITSGSDEQYF
TGTGCCAGTAGTATAATCACTAGCGGGAGTGACGAGCAGTACTTC
>-|TRBV19|TRBJ1-5|-
CASSTQRGIREGVGNQPQHF
TGTGCCAGTAGTACCCAGAGAGGAATCAGAGAGGGTGTCGGGAATCAGCCCCAGCATTTT
>-|TRBV30|TRBJ2-7|TRBD1
CAWTGGSLEQYF
TGTGCCTGGACAGGGGGCTCGCTCGAGCAGTACTTC
>-|TRBV18|TRBJ1-6|-
CASSPFGAGQSYSPLHF
TGTGCCAGCTCACCTTTTGGGGCCGGACAGTCATACTCACCCCTCCACTTT
>-|TRBV19|TRBJ2-7|-
CASSIRQGRSYEQYF
TGTGCCAGTAGTATTAGGCAGGGGCGTTCCTACGAGCAGTACTTC
>-|TRBV5-8|TRBJ1-5|-
CASSLGLSPNQPQHF
TGTGCCAGCAGTTTGGGGCTGTCTCCGAATCAGCCCCAGCATTTT
>-|TRBV11-2|TRBJ2-7|TRBD1
CASGLGGQFLTASYEQYF
TGTGCCAGCGGGCTTGGGGGACAGTTTCTCACCGCCTCCTACGAGCAGTACTTC
>-|TRBV12-5|TRBJ2-3|TRBD2
CASGPSGSPTDTQYF
TGTGCTAGTGGCCCTAGCGGGAGTCCCACAGATACGCAGTATTTT
>-|TRBV15|TRBJ2-4|TRBD2
CATSRDLTRGRENIQYF
TGTGCCACCAGCAGAGATCTGACGCGGGGGAGGGAAAACATTCAGTACTTC
>few|TRBV6-5|TRBJ2-5|-
CASSHFGAQETQYF
TGTGCCAGCAGCCACTTCGGAGCACAAGAGACCCAGTACTTC
>once|TRBV11-3|TRBJ2-3|TRBD2
CASSPRTRANTDTQYF
TGTGCCAGCAGCCCCCGGACTAGAGCAAACACAGATACGCAGTATTTT
>-|TRBV11-2|TRBJ2-1|TRBD1
CASSLMGGQGMDEQFF
TGTGCCAGCAGCTTAATGGGTGGACAGGGTATGGATGAGCAGTTCTTC
>-|TRBV12-5|TRBJ2-4|-
CASGLGPGGKERNIQYF
TGTGCTAGTGGTTTGGGACCAGGGGGGAAAGAGAGGAACATTCAGTACTTC
>-|TRBV28|TRBJ1-5|-
CASRSGTYSNQPQHF
TGTGCCAGCAGGTCCGGGACATACAGCAATCAGCCCCAGCATTTT
>-|TRBV11-2|TRBJ2-7|-
CASSRALLGVSYEQYF
TGTGCCAGCAGCCGGGCCCTTCTAGGGGTTTCCTACGAGCAGTACTTC